Here is one T cell receptor beta chain with its context. The sample comes from a study of blood T cell repertoires in COVID-19. Study details: The cDNA or gDNA used as material had been derived from T cells, B-cell-depleted T cells, or PBMCs.

TCRdb's table, derived via immunoSEQ multiplex PCR, lists solely in-frame clones and lacks some. Among fewer than 400,000 clones, approximately 85% were seen once, and the ten largest hold less than 2.5%. CDR1 is SNHLY, CDR2 FYNNEI, per germline. This CDR3 is built from 16 residues. V was clipped by 6 bases and J by 3 bases, with 18 bases between them. Assignment of participants to cohorts was predicated upon participant-reported clinical history. The genes are TRBV2 and TRBJ2-1, with a tentative D call TRBD1 (6 bases). This TCR was sampled from a man aged 30 to 45 who had recovered from COVID-19. Sequencing was done on a sample of PBMCs or T cells enriched from blood (not recorded which). CDR3 in DNA: TGTGCCAGCAGCCCCGAGGCAGGGGTTCTCTACAATGAGCAGTTCTTC. It encodes CASSPEAGVLYNEQFF. Based on the CDR3 plus reference TRBV2 and TRBJ2-1, the full variable domain is EPEVTQTPSHQVTQMGQEVILRCVPISNHLYFYWYRQILGQKVEFLVSFYNNEISEKSEIFDDQFSVERPDGSNFTLKIRSTKLEDSAMYFCASSPEAGVLYNEQFFGPGTRLTVL.